This entry lists 27 T cell receptor beta chains sequenced from one sample in a study of T-cell memory formation after mild COVID-19 (dated by TCRdb to the early 2020s). Library generation was performed with 5' RACE. Sequencing was carried out with an Illumina NovaSeq 6000. TCRdb reran the public reads through fastp at Q25 and MiXCR, keeping productive beta chains. Here each entry gathers all rows of one CDR3 protein and keeps the most common genes and DNA. Present in this sample are about 430,000 distinct CDR3 sequences, approximately 24% of which were seen just once. Roughly 8.7% of the sample is taken by the ten largest. Sequenced sample: PBMCs or a T cell subset sorted from them (not recorded which). The source is an adult woman who had mild COVID-19 (a few samples of this study predate the infection). The sample titles of this study are shuffled in the database, so cell type and time point are left out; the donor was told from shared clones.

This clonotype was recorded once. The chain has TRBV12-3 or TRBV12-4 and TRBJ1-5, with D possibly matching TRBD1 (5 bases). The CDR3 is 19 residues long. Deletions cut 1 base from V and 0 bases from J, with 19 bases between. The DNA of the CDR3 is TGTGCCAGCAGTTTAGATGCTGGACACAGAACCGATAGCAATCAGCCCCAGCATTTT. Translation gives CASSLDAGHRTDSNQPQHF.

The chain recombines TRBV6-1 with TRBJ1-1, with D maybe TRBD1 (5 bases). CDR1 is MNHNS, CDR2 SASEGT, per germline. The V end lost 4 bases, the J end lost 3 bases, and 9 bases lay between the germline ends. The CDR3 extends over 13 amino acids. CDR3 DNA sequence: TGTGCCAGCAGTGTTAACAGGTACACTGAAGCTTTCTTT. Translated: CASSVNRYTEAFF.

This clonotype was seen only a few times. The chain has TRBV5-1 and TRBJ2-5, with TRBD1 identical over 9 bases. Trimming took 4 bases from V and 5 from J; bases not matched to a gene: 9. The germline CDR1 and CDR2 sequences are SGHRS and YFSETQ. CDR3 size: 15 residues. The CDR3 DNA follows: TGCGCCAGCAGCGCGGGACAGGGTTTGACGGAGACCCAGTACTTC. Its protein is CASSAGQGLTETQYF.

This rearrangement joins TRBV11-3 to TRBJ2-5, with 10 bases lining up with TRBD2. This CDR3 region has 20 residues. V lost 0 bases and J lost 1; bases outside the gene matches: 14. Germline V CDR1 and CDR2: SGHNT, YENEEA. CDR3 coding DNA: TGTGCCAGCAGCTTAGAGGGGGATGTTCTAGCGGGAGACGTCCAAGAGACCCAGTACTTC. Translating it yields CASSLEGDVLAGDVQETQYF. Full variable domain (remainder filled in from reference TRBV11-3 and TRBJ2-5): EAGVVQSPRYKIIEKKQPVAFWCNPISGHNTLYWYLQNLGQGPELLIRYENEEAVDDSQLPKDRFSAERLKGVDSTLKIQPAELGDSAVYLCASSLEGDVLAGDVQETQYFGPGTRLLVL.

This clonotype was seen more than once but under ten times. DNA of the CDR3: TGCAGTGCTCTACAGGGGGTTAAAGCTTTCTTT. Amino acids: CSALQGVKAFF. This chain joins TRBV20-1 and TRBJ1-1; 8 nucleotides agree with TRBD1. Germline V gene sequence: CDR1 DFQATT, CDR2 SNEGSKA (reference sequence). After removal of 5 bases from V and 9 bases from J, the junction contained 5 bases not matched to a gene. This CDR3 spans 11 amino acids.

This clonotype is a singleton in its sample. The V and J genes are TRBV5-5 and TRBJ1-5; tentatively, D is TRBD1 (6 bases). Trimming took 4 bases from V and 0 from J, leaving 17 bases between them. The CDR3 runs to 17 residues. Germline CDR1 reads SGHKS; CDR2 reads YYEKEE (reference sequence). This CDR3 is CASSRKRTADSNQPQHF. DNA of the CDR3: TGTGCCAGCAGCCGGAAAAGGACAGCCGATAGCAATCAGCCCCAGCATTTT.

This clonotype has more than one count but fewer than ten. The V and J genes are TRBV25-1 and TRBJ2-3, with 7 bases identical to TRBD1. CDR1 and CDR2 from the germline V gene are MGHDK and SYGVNS. V lost 4 bases and J lost 1; bases outside the gene matches: 20. This CDR3 region has 20 residues. The CDR3 DNA sequence: TGTGCCAGCAGTGCACCGACAGGGCCCCCCACTAGTATTCGCACAGATACGCAGTATTTT. Its translation: CASSAPTGPPTSIRTDTQYF.

A few counts support this clonotype. The chain couples TRBV12-3 or TRBV12-4 to TRBJ1-1; 8 nucleotides align to TRBD1. The ends lost 3 bases at V and 5 bases at J; junction bases unmatched: 11. The CDR3 is made up of 16 amino acids. The CDR3 DNA sequence: TGTGCCAGCAGTTTGAGCCGGACAGGGCCCCTAACTGAAGCTTTCTTT. It translates to CASSLSRTGPLTEAFF.

This clonotype was observed at least ten times. V and J are TRBV3-1 and TRBJ1-1, with 7 bases matching TRBD1. CDR3 length equals 18 residues. Per the germline V gene, CDR1 is LGHDT and CDR2 is YNNKEL (reference sequence). V lost 1 base and J lost 6; bases outside the gene matches: 17. The CDR3 DNA reads TGTGCCAGCAGCCAAGCCTATTTAGGGGGCGCGGGGGGATCTGAAGCTTTCTTT. Amino acids: CASSQAYLGGAGGSEAFF.

The chain carries TRBV5-4 and TRBJ1-6; no reliable D call. V was clipped by 5 bases and J by 0 bases, with 12 bases between them. The CDR3 extends over 16 amino acids. Germline V CDR1 and CDR2: SGHNT, YYREEE (reference sequence). The CDR3 loop reads CASRAMKGSYNSPLHF. CDR3 DNA: TGTGCCAGCAGGGCCATGAAGGGCTCCTATAATTCACCCCTCCACTTT.

The chain has TRBV24-1 and TRBJ2-1; 11 positions agree with TRBD2. The CDR3 has 16 residues. Looked up from germline, CDR1 is KGHDR and CDR2 is SFDVKD. V shed 4 bases and J 6 bases; nucleotides not matched to a gene: 7. The DNA of the CDR3 is TGTGCCACCAGTGAGCATACTAGCGGGAGACTCAATGAGCAGTTCTTC. Translating it yields CATSEHTSGRLNEQFF.

V and J are TRBV2 and TRBJ2-5; D is possibly TRBD2 (6 bases). V lost 0 bases and J lost 4, with 12 bases in between. CDR3 length: 15 residues. The germline gives CDR1 SNHLY, CDR2 FYNNEI. The CDR3 nucleotides read TGTGCCAGCAGTGAAGCACGCACAGCGGGAGAGACCCAGTACTTC. This encodes CASSEARTAGETQYF.

This clonotype was counted a few times. For the CDR3, the DNA is TGTGCCAGCAGTTACGGGAGAAGGTACAATGAGCAGTTCTTC. It encodes CASSYGRRYNEQFF. J is TRBJ2-1 and V is TRBV6-2 or TRBV6-3; tentative D call: TRBD2 (5 bases). The CDR3 spans 14 residues. CDR1 is MNHEY, CDR2 SVGEGT, per germline. V lost 2 bases and J 4 bases, leaving 9 bases between the germline ends.

The V and J genes are TRBV10-3 and TRBJ2-7, with D uncertain. CDR1 is ENHRY, CDR2 SYGVKD, per germline. The CDR3 covers 12 residues. Trimming left V 10 bases short and J 3 bases short, with 13 bases between. The CDR3 DNA sequence: TGTGCCACCGCAGCCGGCGGCTACGAGCAGTACTTC. It yields the protein CATAAGGYEQYF.

This chain connects TRBV9 to TRBJ2-7; the D is unclear. With 0 bases removed from V and 3 bases from J, the gap between germline ends came to 13 bases. From germline, CDR1 is SGDLS and CDR2 YYNGEE. This CDR3 comprises 15 residues. The CDR3 sequence: CASSVDGGNFYEQYF. CDR3 DNA: TGTGCCAGCAGCGTAGATGGTGGGAATTTCTACGAGCAGTACTTC.

The rearrangement joins TRBV5-1 to TRBJ1-2; D unresolved. The CDR3 consists of 14 residues. Trimming shortened V by 0 bases and J by 8 bases, and 14 bases separated the two germline ends. Germline V lookup: CDR1 SGHRS, CDR2 YFSETQ. The CDR3, as DNA: TGCGCCAGCAGCTTGGATATCACTGTGCGGGGCTACACCTTC. Encoded protein: CASSLDITVRGYTF.

The chain couples TRBV7-9 to TRBJ2-7; D remains ambiguous. V lost 5 bases and J lost 0, with 11 bases in between. CDR3 size: 14 residues. Germline-derived CDR1 and CDR2 are SEHNR and FQNEAQ (reference sequence). The CDR3 DNA follows: TGTGCCAGCAGCCCCCCCCGGTACTCCTACGAGCAGTACTTC. It encodes CASSPPRYSYEQYF.

V is TRBV7-9 and J is TRBJ1-2; 7 nucleotides align to TRBD1. V dropped 2 bases and J dropped 9; count of bases not matched to a gene: 9. Per the germline V gene, CDR1 is SEHNR and CDR2 is FQNEAQ (reference sequence). This CDR3 has 14 residues. CDR3 DNA: TGTGCCAGCAGCTTACCGACATCGACAGGGCGCTACACCTTC. Its translation is CASSLPTSTGRYTF.

This sequence joins TRBV10-3 and TRBJ1-1, with D unresolved. Per germline, CDR1 ENHRY and CDR2 SYGVKD. V was pared by 3 bases and J by 4 bases, with 6 bases between. This CDR3 spans 12 amino acids. Written as DNA, the CDR3 is TGTGCCATCAGTGATGGGATCACTGAAGCTTTCTTT. It specifies CAISDGITEAFF.

The V gene is TRBV12-3 or TRBV12-4, the J gene TRBJ2-5, with 7 bases fitting TRBD1. The trim removed 2 bases at V and 5 bases at J, leaving 5 bases unmatched. The CDR3 is made up of 14 amino acids. CDR3 protein: CASSLQSRGETQYF. CDR3 DNA sequence: TGTGCCAGCAGTTTACAGAGCAGGGGGGAGACCCAGTACTTC.

This clonotype was observed a few times. The chain combines TRBV29-1 with TRBJ2-7; TRBD1 or TRBD2 may be the D gene (5 bases each). Germline assignment: CDR1 SQVTM and CDR2 ANQGSEA. The ends were cut back, 6 bases at V and 0 bases at J, with 18 bases in the middle. The CDR3 has 15 amino acids. The CDR3 bases are TGCAGCGTCGACAAGAGGGACGGAGACTCCTACGAGCAGTACTTC. As protein: CSVDKRDGDSYEQYF.

The chain recombines TRBV2 with TRBJ2-1; D is possibly TRBD1 (5 bases). This CDR3 is built from 15 residues. V shed 3 bases and J shed 8 bases, with 17 bases lying between them. Germline V gives CDR1 SNHLY, CDR2 FYNNEI. In DNA form, the CDR3 reads TGTGCCAGCAGTGAGGTGGGGCCGTATAATGATGAGCAGTTCTTC. Translation gives CASSEVGPYNDEQFF. Using reference TRBV2 and TRBJ2-1 for the parts outside the CDR3, the full variable domain is EPEVTQTPSHQVTQMGQEVILRCVPISNHLYFYWYRQILGQKVEFLVSFYNNEISEKSEIFDDQFSVERPDGSNFTLKIRSTKLEDSAMYFCASSEVGPYNDEQFFGPGTRLTVL.

This clonotype was detected a few times. V and J are TRBV18 and TRBJ2-7; D call uncertain. This CDR3 spans 13 amino acids. Germline V CDR1 and CDR2: KGHSH, LQKENI. The V end was cut by 3 bases, the J end by 5 bases, with 11 bases between. The chain's CDR3 is CASSPGRSDEQYF. The CDR3 DNA follows: TGTGCCAGCTCACCGGGCCGTTCGGACGAGCAGTACTTC.

CDR3 DNA sequence: TGTGCCAGCAGCGTAGCTAGCGCCAACACAGATACGCAGTATTTT. It encodes CASSVASANTDTQYF. The V call is TRBV9, the J call TRBJ2-3, with D possibly matching TRBD2 (6 bases). Per germline, CDR1 SGDLS and CDR2 YYNGEE. This CDR3 has 15 amino acids. Trimming shortened V by 0 bases and J by 2 bases, and 10 bases separated the two germline ends. The full variable domain, in which reference TRBV9 and TRBJ2-3 provide the parts outside the CDR3, is DSGVTQTPKHLITATGQRVTLRCSPRSGDLSVYWYQQSLDQGLQFLIQYYNGEERAKGNILERFSAQQFPDLHSELNLSSLELGDSALYFCASSVASANTDTQYFGPGTRLTVL.

The chain couples TRBV20-1 to TRBJ2-1; 12 bases are a match to TRBD2. V shed 0 bases and J 7 bases; nucleotides not matched to a gene: 7. CDR3 size: 16 residues. Germline V gene sequence: CDR1 DFQATT, CDR2 SNEGSKA (reference sequence). CDR3 in DNA: TGCAGTGCTAGAGATCTGAAGACTAGCGGGAGTAATGAGCAGTTCTTC. Translated, it gives CSARDLKTSGSNEQFF.

The CDR3 DNA follows: TGTGCCAGCAGCTTAATTAGCGGGAGTACTAATGAGCAGTTCTTC. Translating it yields CASSLISGSTNEQFF. This chain uses TRBV7-8 with TRBJ2-1; 9 bases agree with TRBD2. The CDR3 length is 15 residues. Per germline, CDR1 SGHVS and CDR2 FQNEAQ. V gave up 2 bases and J gave up 7 bases; unmatched junction bases: 6.

This clonotype was observed a handful of times. The V call is TRBV11-2, the J call TRBJ2-3, with TRBD2 identical over 12 bases. CDR3 size: 14 residues. V lost 7 bases to trimming and J lost 3 bases; unmatched junction nucleotides: 2. Germline-derived CDR1 and CDR2 are SGHAT and FQNNGV. The CDR3 bases are TGTGCCAGCAACCTAGCGGGAGGGACAGATACGCAGTATTTT. It translates to CASNLAGGTDTQYF.